The 5 T cell receptor beta chains given below trace back to one sample, sequenced in a study of T cell responses to AZD1222 COVID-19 vaccine. Sequencing was performed with immunoSEQ multiplex PCR; in TCRdb, only in-frame clones are kept and a portion is missing. The sample includes 180,000 or so clones, 80% to 95% of them seen just once. The source material was peripheral blood, sampled 28 days after the second AZD1222 dose. These receptors were collected from an adult who received the AZD1222 COVID-19 vaccine.

This CDR3 reads CSVRTTQETQYF. CDR3 coding DNA: TGCAGCGTGCGGACTACTCAAGAGACCCAGTACTTC. The V call is TRBV29-1, the J call TRBJ2-5; weak D call: TRBD2 (6 bases). The length of the CDR3 is 12 residues. Trimming cost V 6 bases and J 2 bases, with 10 bases left between them. Germline lookup yields CDR1 SQVTM and CDR2 ANQGSEA.

This sequence joins TRBV2 and TRBJ2-3; weak D call: TRBD2 (6 bases). CDR3 length: 14 amino acids. Germline lookup yields CDR1 SNHLY and CDR2 FYNNEI. Trimming left V 7 bases short and J 0 bases short, with 11 bases between. The CDR3 loop reads CASTRLVSTDTQYF. The CDR3, as DNA: TGTGCCAGCACCAGACTAGTTAGCACAGATACGCAGTATTTT. The full variable domain, in which reference TRBV2 and TRBJ2-3 provide the parts outside the CDR3, is EPEVTQTPSHQVTQMGQEVILRCVPISNHLYFYWYRQILGQKVEFLVSFYNNEISEKSEIFDDQFSVERPDGSNFTLKIRSTKLEDSAMYFCASTRLVSTDTQYFGPGTRLTVL.

This sequence joins TRBV5-1 and TRBJ2-1; D not certain. Trimming left V 0 bases short and J 5 bases short, with 12 bases between. This CDR3 contains 15 residues. The germline V gene encodes CDR1 SGHRS and CDR2 YFSETQ. The CDR3 here is CASSLDYPSDNEQFF. CDR3 in DNA: TGCGCCAGCAGCTTGGACTATCCTTCTGACAATGAGCAGTTCTTC.

CDR3 sequence: CASSLVSGGLTAGANVLTF. CDR3 sequence (DNA): TGTGCCAGCAGTTTAGTGTCTGGGGGCTTAACAGCTGGGGCCAACGTCCTGACTTTC. V gene TRBV27 combines with J gene TRBJ2-6, with D perhaps TRBD1 (6 bases). CDR1 MNHEY and CDR2 SMNVEV come from the germline V gene (reference sequence). CDR3 size: 19 residues. Trimming removed 2 bases at V and 2 bases at J, with 19 bases between.

V usage is TRBV5-1 and J usage is TRBJ2-3, with a weak D call TRBD2 (6 bases). Trimming left V 1 base short and J 2 bases short, with 11 bases between. Germline V CDR1 and CDR2: SGHRS, YFSETQ. The CDR3 has 15 residues. The CDR3 reads CASSLSGVATDTQYF. The CDR3 DNA is TGCGCCAGCAGCTTGTCGGGGGTCGCCACAGATACGCAGTATTTT.